This T cell receptor (beta chain) was documented in a study of blood T cell repertoires in COVID-19. This clone has just one count. Germline lookup yields CDR1 SQVTM and CDR2 ANQGSEA. The junction had 3 bases not matched to a gene; V was cut back by 8 bases and J by 0 bases. This CDR3 has 13 amino acids. Residents of 24 US areas, aged roughly 18 to 90 years, made up the participants. Donors were grouped by their self-reported clinical history. The assay was immunoSEQ multiplex PCR, and TCRdb's table has in-frame clones only and misses some. The sample has a few hundred thousand clones, around nine tenths seen once.

The TCR originated in a middle-aged woman who had recovered from COVID-19. The chain is built from TRBV29-1 and TRBJ2-4; 8 nucleotides match TRBD2. The source material was PBMCs or T cells enriched from blood (not recorded which). CDR3 DNA: TGCAGCCTCGGGGGGGGAGCCAAAAACATTCAGTACTTC. It codes for CSLGGGAKNIQYF. Supplemented by reference TRBV29-1 and TRBJ2-4, the full variable domain reads SAVISQKPSRDICQRGTSLTIQCQVDSQVTMMFWYRQQPGQSLTLIATANQGSEATYESGFVIDKFPISRPNLTFSTLTVSNMSPEDSSIYLCSLGGGAKNIQYFGAGTRLSVL.